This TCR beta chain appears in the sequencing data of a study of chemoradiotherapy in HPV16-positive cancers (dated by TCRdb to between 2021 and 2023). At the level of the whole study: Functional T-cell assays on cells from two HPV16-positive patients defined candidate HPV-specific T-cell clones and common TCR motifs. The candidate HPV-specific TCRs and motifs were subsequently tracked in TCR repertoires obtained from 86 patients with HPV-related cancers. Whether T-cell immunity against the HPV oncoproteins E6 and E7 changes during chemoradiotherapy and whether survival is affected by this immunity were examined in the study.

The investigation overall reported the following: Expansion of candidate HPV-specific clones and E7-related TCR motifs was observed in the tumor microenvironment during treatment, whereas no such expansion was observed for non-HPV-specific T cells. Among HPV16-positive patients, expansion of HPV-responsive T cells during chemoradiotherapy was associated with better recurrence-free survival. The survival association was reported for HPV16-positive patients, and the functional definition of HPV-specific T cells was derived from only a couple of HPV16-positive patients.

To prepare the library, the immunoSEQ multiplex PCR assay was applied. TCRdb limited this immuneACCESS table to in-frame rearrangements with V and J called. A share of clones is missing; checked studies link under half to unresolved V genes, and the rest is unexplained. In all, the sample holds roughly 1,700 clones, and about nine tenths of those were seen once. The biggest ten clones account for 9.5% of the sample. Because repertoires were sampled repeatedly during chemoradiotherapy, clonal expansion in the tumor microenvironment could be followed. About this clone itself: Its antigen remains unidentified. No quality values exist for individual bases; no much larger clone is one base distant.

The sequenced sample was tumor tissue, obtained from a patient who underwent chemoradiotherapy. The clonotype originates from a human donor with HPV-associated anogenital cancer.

This receptor has the CDR3 CASSSPGSTEAFF. The DNA is as follows: TGTGCCAGCAGCTCCCCAGGGAGCACTGAAGCTTTCTTT. The receptor chain draws on TRBV5-4 and TRBJ1-1, with a tentative D gene TRBD1 over 5 matching bases. The V and J ends are trimmed by 3 bases and 4 bases, leaving 10 bases between them. The CDR3 runs 13 amino acids, cysteine and phenylalanine included. The retained sequence is limited to the CDR3, 39 bases, with the frame set at the first base. For CDR1 and CDR2, the germline V gene (reference sequence) lists SGHNT and YYREEE.